The 24 T cell receptor beta chains reported below all come from one sample, sequenced in a study of T cell clonality in common variable immunodeficiency. Data came from immunoSEQ multiplex PCR; TCRdb stores just in-frame clones and leaves some out. The sample was found to contain over 30,000 clones, and every one recurs. The sequenced sample was peripheral blood mononuclear cells. These receptors all stem from a person aged 18 to 75 in good health.

This clone was detected many times. The CDR3 end lies 3 residues beyond the end of the read and is filled in from the germline J gene. The J gene is TRBJ2-6, the V gene TRBV5-1; 7 bases are shared with TRBD1. J lost 0 bases, V lost 0 bases, and 6 bases had no gene match. Looked up from germline, CDR1 is SGHRS and CDR2 is YFSETQ. The CDR3 loop spans 18 amino acids. The DNA read from the CDR3 is TGCGCCAGCAGCTTGGGGGACAGTTCCTACTCTGGGGCCAACGTC. It is translated as CASSLGDSSYSGANV. The CDR3 as a whole reads CASSLGDSSYSGANVLTF.

This clone came up a few times. The read falls 3 residues short of the CDR3 end, and the missing part is taken from the germline J gene. The genes are TRBV20-1 and TRBJ2-7; D is perhaps TRBD1 (6 bases). Germline CDR1 DFQATT, CDR2 SNEGSKA (reference sequence). This CDR3 is 14 amino acids long. Deletions cut 4 bases from V and 6 bases from J, with 19 bases between. This CDR3 is CSAIGGPKESEQYF. The sequenced CDR3 bases are TGCAGTGCTATAGGGGGACCAAAGGAAAGCGAG.

This clone appeared many times. Read data end 3 residues before the CDR3 end; the end is taken from the germline J gene. This chain joins TRBV20-1 and TRBJ1-2; tentatively, D is TRBD1 (6 bases). This CDR3 comprises 13 residues. V shed 4 bases and J shed 4 bases, with 13 bases lying between them. Germline V lookup: CDR1 DFQATT, CDR2 SNEGSKA (reference sequence). The CDR3 spells CSATAGTRYGYTF. The sequenced CDR3 bases are TGCAGTGCTACGGCAGGGACACGCTATGGC.

This clone was detected many times. The read is 3 residues too short to cover the CDR3 end, so that end is filled in from the germline J gene. The rearrangement uses TRBV5-1 and TRBJ1-6; possible D gene TRBD1, 5 bases. The germline V and J ends were trimmed by 3 bases and 2 bases, with 12 bases remaining between them. Germline loops: CDR1 SGHRS, CDR2 YFSETQ. This CDR3 has 16 amino acids. CDR3 sequence: CASSSQGSAYNSPLHF. The part of the CDR3 DNA that was read is TGCGCCAGCAGCTCTCAGGGAAGCGCCTATAATTCACCC. Complete variable domain (other parts from reference TRBV5-1 and TRBJ1-6): KAGVTQTPRYLIKTRGQQVTLSCSPISGHRSVSWYQQTPGQGLQFLFEYFSETQRNKGNFPGRFSGRQFSNSRSEMNVSTLELGDSALYLCASSSQGSAYNSPLHFGNGTRLTVT.

This clone was found many times. The read terminates 3 residues before the CDR3 end, so the remaining end is supplied by the germline J gene. This sequence joins TRBV30 and TRBJ2-1; the match to TRBD2 covers 15 bases. The CDR3 is 15 residues long. V dropped 0 bases and J dropped 9; count of bases not matched to a gene: 3. Germline CDR1 GTSNPN, CDR2 SVGIG (reference sequence). CDR3 sequence reads: CAWSVLGLAGGEQFF. Partial CDR3 DNA: TGTGCCTGGAGTGTACTGGGACTAGCGGGGGGTGAG.

This clone was observed many times. The read ends 3 residues early relative to the CDR3; the germline J gene fills the gap. The V gene is TRBV13, the J gene TRBJ2-3, with 7 bases identical to TRBD2. Germline V gene sequence: CDR1 PRHDT, CDR2 FYEKMQ (reference sequence). V gave up 4 bases and J gave up 4 bases; unmatched junction bases: 8. This CDR3 region has 15 residues. CDR3: CASSSKRDLADTQYF. CDR3 DNA (partial): TGTGCCAGCAGCTCAAAGCGGGATTTAGCAGATACG. The whole variable domain, remainder taken from reference TRBV13 and TRBJ2-3, is AAGVIQSPRHLIKEKRETATLKCYPIPRHDTVYWYQQGPGQDPQFLISFYEKMQSDKGSIPDRFSAQQFSDYHSELNMSSLELGDSALYFCASSSKRDLADTQYFGPGTRLTVL.

This clone occurred many times. The CDR3 end lies 3 residues beyond the end of the read and is filled in from the germline J gene. The chain carries TRBV19 and TRBJ2-7; 11 bases are a match to TRBD2. Germline assignment: CDR1 LNHDA and CDR2 SQIVND (reference sequence). CDR3 length equals 15 residues. The trim removed 9 bases at V and 2 bases at J, leaving 9 bases unmatched. The covered CDR3 bases are TGTGCCAGCGGGGCGGGGACTAGCGGAACCTACGAG. Translated: CASGAGTSGTYE. The whole CDR3 protein reads CASGAGTSGTYEQYF.

A few counts support this clone. The CDR3 end lies 3 residues beyond the end of the read and is filled in from the germline J gene. The chain uses TRBV5-4 and TRBJ2-7; a weak D match, TRBD2 (6 bases). This CDR3 is 12 amino acids long. The ends were cut back, 4 bases at V and 6 bases at J, with 11 bases in the middle. The V gene's germline CDR1 is SGHNT and CDR2 YYREEE (reference sequence). The covered CDR3 bases are TGTGCCAGCAGCCTACTGACTAGCGAG. This gives the protein CASSLLTSE. The whole CDR3 region reads CASSLLTSEQYF.

This clone appeared many times. The sequence runs out 3 residues before the end of the CDR3; the remainder is reconstructed from the germline J gene. V is TRBV19 and J is TRBJ2-1, with D unresolved. Germline V gene sequence: CDR1 LNHDA, CDR2 SQIVND (reference sequence). CDR3 length: 16 amino acids. The V end was cut by 3 bases, the J end by 3 bases, with 15 bases between. The CDR3 loop reads CASSMIDTSNYNEQFF. The covered CDR3 bases are TGTGCCAGTAGTATGATAGACACCTCCAACTACAATGAG.

This clone was seen many times. Sequencing ends 3 residues short of the CDR3 end; the germline J gene provides the rest. This chain joins TRBV6-2 or TRBV6-3 and TRBJ1-1, with D uncertain. With 7 bases removed from V and 5 bases from J, the gap between germline ends came to 17 bases. The CDR3 covers 14 residues. Germline V gene sequence: CDR1 MNHEY, CDR2 SVGEGT. The sequenced part of the CDR3 DNA is TGTGCCAGCAACCTTCGGGCCTCGGGGACTGAA. This encodes CASNLRASGTE. In full, the CDR3 reads CASNLRASGTEAFF.

In this sample, this clone turned up many times. The CDR3 end falls 3 residues outside the read, so it is completed with the germline J gene. V and J are TRBV20-1 and TRBJ2-1; 12 bases match TRBD2. The CDR3 is 16 residues long. Trimming cost V 2 bases and J 3 bases; bases outside gene matches: 5. Germline V lookup: CDR1 DFQATT, CDR2 SNEGSKA (reference sequence). Here the CDR3 reads CSARRTSGKFYNEQFF. CDR3 DNA, as far as it was read: TGCAGTGCTAGACGGACTAGCGGGAAATTCTACAATGAG.

The table lists this clone with many counts. Partial CDR3 DNA: TGCGCCAGCAGCTTAGCGGGGGGGGCCAAAAACATT. Protein sequence: CASSLAGGAKNI. From start to end, the CDR3 is CASSLAGGAKNIQYF. The rearrangement links TRBV5-1 to TRBJ2-4; TRBD2 agrees at 10 bases. The CDR3 is cut off 3 residues early in the read; its end comes from the germline J gene. The length of the CDR3 is 15 residues. The V gene's germline CDR1 is SGHRS and CDR2 YFSETQ. V shed 2 bases, J shed 1 base, and the junction held 0 bases outside the gene matches.

This clone was seen at least ten times. The read ends 3 residues before the CDR3 terminus; that terminus is restored from the germline J gene. V and J are TRBV30 and TRBJ1-1; D not resolved. Trimming left V 1 base short and J 1 base short, with 10 bases between. The germline V gene has CDR1 GTSNPN and CDR2 SVGIG (reference sequence). This CDR3 has 14 amino acids. The CDR3 sequence: CAWSATSRNTEAFF. CDR3 bases read: TGTGCCTGGAGTGCGACTTCCCGGAACACTGAA. The variable domain in full, with the rest retrieved from reference TRBV30 and TRBJ1-1, is SQTIHQWPATLVQPVGSPLSLECTVEGTSNPNLYWYRQAAGRGLQLLFYSVGIGQISSEVPQNLSASRPQDRQFILSSKKLLLSDSGFYLCAWSATSRNTEAFFGQGTRLTVV.

This clone was picked up a small number of times. The read halts 3 residues ahead of the CDR3 end, with the missing end drawn from the germline J gene. The chain uses TRBV5-1 and TRBJ1-1, with no clear D. Germline V gene sequence: CDR1 SGHRS, CDR2 YFSETQ. This CDR3 region has 14 residues. Trimming removed 5 bases from V and 1 base from J, with 12 bases in between. The CDR3 reads CASRFRAGNTEAFF. The DNA read from the CDR3 is TGCGCCAGCAGGTTTAGGGCGGGGAACACTGAA.

A note on this clone: The read ends 3 residues shy of where the CDR3 ends; the end is completed using the germline J gene. The chain combines TRBV11-2 with TRBJ2-7; 7 nucleotides agree with TRBD1. Trimming at V came to 5 bases and at J to 2 bases, leaving 6 bases not matched to a gene. The CDR3 totals 14 residues. CDR1 is SGHAT, CDR2 FQNNGV, per germline. The CDR3 spells CASSPRQGPYEQYF. The DNA read from the CDR3 is TGTGCCAGCAGCCCCCGACAGGGACCCTACGAG.

Regarding this clone: Coverage ceases 3 residues before the CDR3 finishes, and the germline J gene fills in the end. The chain links TRBV20-1 to TRBJ2-7, with 7 positions matching TRBD2. With 4 bases clipped from V and 0 bases from J, the junction kept 9 bases outside the gene matches. Germline values: CDR1 DFQATT, CDR2 SNEGSKA (reference sequence). The CDR3 length is 15 residues. CDR3 sequence reads: CSAILAASSSYEQYF. CDR3 bases read: TGCAGTGCTATTCTAGCGGCTTCATCCTCCTACGAG.

This clone appeared many times. The CDR3 end is not reached by the read, which stops 3 residues before it; the germline J gene fills it in. The J gene is TRBJ2-7, the V gene TRBV19, with 9 positions matching TRBD1. The CDR3 length is 15 residues. The germline V gene has CDR1 LNHDA and CDR2 SQIVND (reference sequence). Trimming cost V 5 bases and J 2 bases; bases outside gene matches: 7. CDR3 sequence reads: CASSEQGASAYEQYF. The sequenced part of the CDR3 DNA is TGTGCCAGTAGTGAACAGGGGGCGTCCGCCTACGAG. The variable domain in full, completed from reference TRBV19 and TRBJ2-7, reads DGGITQSPKYLFRKEGQNVTLSCEQNLNHDAMYWYRQDPGQGLRLIYYSQIVNDFQKGDIAEGYSVSREKKESFPLTVTSAQKNPTAFYLCASSEQGASAYEQYFGPGTRLTVT.

This clone occurred a few times. The CDR3 bases that were read are TGTGCCAGCAGCTTATCTGGGACAGAGACTAACTATGGC. Residues: CASSLSGTETNYG. The whole CDR3 reads CASSLSGTETNYGYTF. This chain connects TRBV13 to TRBJ1-2; 7 bases align to TRBD1. The CDR3 end falls 3 residues outside the read, so it is completed with the germline J gene. The V segment lost 2 bases and the J segment 0 bases; nucleotides outside the gene matches: 6. The germline V gene encodes CDR1 PRHDT and CDR2 FYEKMQ (reference sequence). The CDR3 loop spans 16 amino acids.

This clone was counted many times. From the germline J gene comes the end of the CDR3, since the read stops 3 residues before it. The chain has TRBV6-9 and TRBJ2-7; 13 nucleotides match TRBD2. The CDR3 totals 20 residues. Unmatched junction bases numbered 11, after V lost 0 bases and J lost 0 bases. Per germline, CDR1 MNHGY and CDR2 SVAAGI. Partial CDR3 DNA: TGTGCCAGCAGTTATTCGGGAACTAGCGGGGGGGCCAGAGGCTCCTACGAG. Translating it yields CASSYSGTSGGARGSYE. The complete CDR3 sequence is CASSYSGTSGGARGSYEQYF.

Only a few counts were recorded for this clone. The sequenced fragment ends 3 residues before the CDR3 boundary, so the rest is inferred from the germline J gene. The V gene is TRBV19, the J gene TRBJ1-4; D is unclear. V lost 1 base and J 3 bases, leaving 12 bases between the germline ends. Germline assignment: CDR1 LNHDA and CDR2 SQIVND (reference sequence). The CDR3 length is 16 residues. Partial CDR3 DNA: TGTGCCAGTAGTATAGTTGCGGGAGCCTCTAATGAAAAA. Its translation is CASSIVAGASNEK. The whole CDR3 sequence reads CASSIVAGASNEKLFF.

Regarding this clone: With the read ending 3 residues before the CDR3 end, the germline J gene is used to fill in that end. The genes are TRBV7-2 and TRBJ2-3; TRBD2 aligns across 7 bases. The CDR3 spans 15 residues. Per the germline V gene, CDR1 is SGHTA and CDR2 is FQGNSA. The sequenced part of the CDR3 DNA is TGTGCCAGCAGCAGCCAGCGGGGCGGCCAAGAGACG. This codes for CASSSQRGGQET. The entire CDR3 protein is CASSSQRGGQETQYF.

This clone was recorded many times. The CDR3 end lies 3 residues beyond the end of the read and is filled in from the germline J gene. The chain employs TRBV14 and TRBJ2-3, with D tentatively TRBD1 (6 bases). CDR1 is SGHDN, CDR2 FVKESK, per germline. The CDR3 sequence is 15 residues long. V was pared by 3 bases and J by 0 bases, with 10 bases between. The sequenced part of the CDR3 DNA is TGTGCCAGCAGCCAGGGGGCGCGGAGCACAGATACG. It translates to CASSQGARSTDT. The full CDR3 protein is CASSQGARSTDTQYF.

This clone occurred many times. Partial CDR3 DNA: TGTGCCAGTAGCCGCCAGGGGGTCGGGACC. Translation: CASSRQGVGT. Given in full, the CDR3 is CASSRQGVGTQYF. This chain connects TRBV19 to TRBJ2-5; 7 bases align to TRBD1. The read terminates 3 residues before the CDR3 end, so the remaining end is supplied by the germline J gene. V was clipped by 6 bases and J by 7 bases; unmatched bases: 8. Germline CDR1 is LNHDA and CDR2 is SQIVND (reference sequence). The CDR3 has 13 amino acids.

This clone showed up just a few times. The read terminates 3 residues ahead of where the CDR3 ends, so the germline J gene completes it. V gene TRBV19 combines with J gene TRBJ1-2; 7 nucleotides agree with TRBD1. The CDR3 loop spans 14 amino acids. Per germline, CDR1 LNHDA and CDR2 SQIVND (reference sequence). Incomplete CDR3 DNA: TGTGCCAGTAGTCGGGGACAGTCCTACAATGAC. This codes for CASSRGQSYND. The full CDR3 protein reads CASSRGQSYNDYTF. The full variable domain, its missing parts supplied by reference TRBV19 and TRBJ1-2, is DGGITQSPKYLFRKEGQNVTLSCEQNLNHDAMYWYRQDPGQGLRLIYYSQIVNDFQKGDIAEGYSVSREKKESFPLTVTSAQKNPTAFYLCASSRGQSYNDYTFGSGTRLTVV.